The 3 T cell receptor beta chains reported below all come from one sample, sequenced in a study of blood T cells in healthy people across ages. Primers used in a second PCR of about 6 to 12 cycles were a sample-barcoded 5' primer and a J-beta primer mix. One entry per CDR3 protein results from TCRdb running MiXCR on the 5' RACE reads. Among around 580,000 distinct CDR3 sequences, around half were seen once, and the ten largest hold around 23%. The sample was blood. The receptors were gathered from a man older than 75 in good health.

This clonotype was detected only a few times. This rearrangement joins TRBV7-9 to TRBJ2-6; D possibly corresponds to TRBD1 (6 bases). Germline V gene lookup returns CDR1 SEHNR and CDR2 FQNEAQ (reference sequence). The CDR3 is 15 amino acids. Trimming took off 6 bases at V and 3 bases at J, with 12 bases between the two ends. The CDR3 bases are TGTGCCAGCAGTAAACAGGGCATTGGGGCCAACGTCCTGACTTTC. This sequence encodes CASSKQGIGANVLTF.

The V call is TRBV12-3 or TRBV12-4, the J call TRBJ2-7; D is perhaps TRBD1 (6 bases). The CDR3 length is 13 residues. V was clipped by 3 bases and J by 4 bases, with 10 bases between them. In DNA form, the CDR3 reads TGTGCCAGCAGTTTGGACAGTACTTACGAGCAGTACTTC. Translated, it gives CASSLDSTYEQYF.

V is TRBV6-5 and J is TRBJ2-5; D may be TRBD1 or TRBD2 (5 bases each). The J call could be wrong; TRBJ2-7 is a better fit for the DNA end. CDR3 size: 18 residues. The germline V gene has CDR1 MNHEY and CDR2 SVGAGI. The CDR3 region has the DNA TGTGCCAGCAGTTCACACGCGAAGCAGGGAGAAACACCCTACGAGCAGTACTTC. Its protein product is CASSSHAKQGETPYEQYF.